This T cell receptor (beta chain) was profiled in a study of T cell repertoires in cytomegalovirus infection. Study overall: Matching HLA type and CMV infection were both indicated by public TCR beta signatures.

The study, taken as a whole, reports: There were HLA-C-restricted CMV-specific TCR beta clonotypes dominating the ex vivo response.

TCRdb ran MiXCR on the reads and lists one entry per CDR3 protein. Of around 800,000 distinct CDR3 sequences in the sample, about 31% are singletons; the top ten hold approximately 13%. About this clonotype: The antigen is unknown.

Germline CDR1 and CDR2: KGHDR and SFDVKD. The V and J ends lost 2 bases and 7 bases respectively, with 10 bases between them. The CDR3 is 13 residues long. The chain employs TRBV24-1 and TRBJ1-1; D may be TRBD1 (6 bases). The sequencing here drew on cultured CD8+ T cells from PBMCs, taken from culture after CMV antigen stimulation. The receptor was isolated from a human donor in good health (CMV status not recorded). Some clones in this sample may be carry-over from other donors' samples. In nucleotides, the CDR3 is TGTGCCACCAGTGATTGGACAGAGGATGAAGCTTTCTTT. Translating it yields CATSDWTEDEAFF.